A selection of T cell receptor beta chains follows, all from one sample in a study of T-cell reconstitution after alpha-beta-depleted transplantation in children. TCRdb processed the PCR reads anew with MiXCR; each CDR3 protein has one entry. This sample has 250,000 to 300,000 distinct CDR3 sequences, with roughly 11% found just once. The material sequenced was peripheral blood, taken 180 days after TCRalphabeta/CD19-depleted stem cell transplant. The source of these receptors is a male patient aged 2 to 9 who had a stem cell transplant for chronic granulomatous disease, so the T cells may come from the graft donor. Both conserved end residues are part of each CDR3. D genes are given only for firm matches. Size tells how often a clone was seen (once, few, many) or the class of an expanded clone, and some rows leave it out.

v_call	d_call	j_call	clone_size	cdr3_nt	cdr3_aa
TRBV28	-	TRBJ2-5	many	TGTGCCAGCAGCATATTAGGGGGCAGGGGGGGGTCGACCCAGTACTTC	CASSILGGRGGSTQYF
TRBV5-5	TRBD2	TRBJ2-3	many	TGTGCCAGCAGCTTTAGGGTTAGCGGGATTGGTAGCACAGATACGCAGTATTTT	CASSFRVSGIGSTDTQYF
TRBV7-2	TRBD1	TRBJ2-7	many	TGTGCCAGCAGCTTAAGGCGGGACAGGGGGCTTTACGAGCAGTACTTC	CASSLRRDRGLYEQYF
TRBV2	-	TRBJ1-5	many	TGTGCCAGTCAACCTCAACAGGGTAGCAATCAGCCCCAGCATTTT	CASQPQQGSNQPQHF
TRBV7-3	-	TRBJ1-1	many	TGTGCCAGCAGCTTAGGGAACTCGAACACTGAAGCTTTCTTT	CASSLGNSNTEAFF
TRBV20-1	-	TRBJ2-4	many	TGCAGTGCTAGCCGGGACCCACAAAACATTCAGTACTTC	CSASRDPQNIQYF
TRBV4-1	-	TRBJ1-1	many	TGCGCCAGCAGCCAAGATTGGCGGGGAATGAACACTGAAGCTTTCTTT	CASSQDWRGMNTEAFF
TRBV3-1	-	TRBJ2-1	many	TGTGCCAGCAGCCAAGATCTCGCGGACAATGAGCAGTTCTTC	CASSQDLADNEQFF
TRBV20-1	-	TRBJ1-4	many	TGCAGTGCTAGATCCGCAACTAATGAAAAACTGTTTTTT	CSARSATNEKLFF
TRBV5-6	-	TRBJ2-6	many	TGTGCCAGCAGCTCACCCCCTGGGGCCAACGTCCTGACTTTC	CASSSPPGANVLTF
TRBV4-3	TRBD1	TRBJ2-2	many	TGCGCCAGCAGCCAAGATTCTCCGACAGGGGCGAAAACCGGGGAGCTGTTTTTT	CASSQDSPTGAKTGELFF
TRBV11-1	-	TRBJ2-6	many	TGTGCCAGCAGCTATGGGACTTTTCGGTTAGGTGGGGCCAACGTCCTGACTTTC	CASSYGTFRLGGANVLTF
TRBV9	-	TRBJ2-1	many	TGTGCCAGCAGCGTAGGGGGGGGCCTAAATGAGCAGTTCTTC	CASSVGGGLNEQFF
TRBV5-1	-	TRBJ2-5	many	TGCGCCAGCAGCAGGGCGGCGGAGACCCAGTACTTC	CASSRAAETQYF
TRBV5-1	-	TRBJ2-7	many	TGCGCCAGCAGCTTGGAGTCCGAGCAGTACTTC	CASSLESEQYF
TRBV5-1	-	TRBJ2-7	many	TGCGCCAGCAGCTTGGGCTCGGCAGGGATCTCCTACGAGCAGTACTTC	CASSLGSAGISYEQYF
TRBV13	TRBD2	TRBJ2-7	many	TGTGCCAGCAGCTTCCGAGTTTCGGGAGGCACCTACGAGCAGTACTTC	CASSFRVSGGTYEQYF
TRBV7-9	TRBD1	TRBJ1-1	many	TGTGCCAGCAGCTACCCGGGACAGATGGCGATGAACACTGAAGCTTTCTTT	CASSYPGQMAMNTEAFF
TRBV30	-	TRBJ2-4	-	TGTGCCTGGAGTGGTTCTAGCCCGGGAGAAGGAACCAAAAACATTCAGTACTTC	CAWSGSSPGEGTKNIQYF
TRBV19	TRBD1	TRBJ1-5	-	TGTGCCAGTACCCCAGACAGGGCTCGCAATCAGCCCCAGCATTTT	CASTPDRARNQPQHF
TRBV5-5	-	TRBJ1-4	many	TGTGCCAGCAGCTTGAGGGCTCTAGATGAAAAACTGTTTTTT	CASSLRALDEKLFF
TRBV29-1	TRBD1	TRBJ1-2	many	TGCAGCGTTGAGGCACAGGGGGTCTATGGCTACACCTTC	CSVEAQGVYGYTF
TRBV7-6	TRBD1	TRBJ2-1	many	TGTGCCAGCAGAAAGGACAGGGACTCCTACAATGAGCAGTTCTTC	CASRKDRDSYNEQFF
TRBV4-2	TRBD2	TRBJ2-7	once	TGTGCCAGCAGCGACGGACTAGCGGGGAACTCCTACGAGCAGTACTTC	CASSDGLAGNSYEQYF
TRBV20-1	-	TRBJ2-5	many	TGCAGTGCTAGTACGGGGGTACTAGAAAAGACCCAGTACTTC	CSASTGVLEKTQYF
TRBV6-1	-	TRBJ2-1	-	TGTGCCAGCAGTAGACTGATCTCCTACAATGAGCAGTTCTTC	CASSRLISYNEQFF
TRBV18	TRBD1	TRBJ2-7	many	TGTGCCAGCTCTCTCGGACAGGGCCACGAGCAGTACTTC	CASSLGQGHEQYF
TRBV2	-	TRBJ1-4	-	TGTGCCAGCATACACAGGGCTCGGGAAAAACTGTTTTTT	CASIHRAREKLFF
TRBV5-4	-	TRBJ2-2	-	TGTGCCAGCCGAGTTTGGGGCACCGGGGAGCTGTTTTTT	CASRVWGTGELFF
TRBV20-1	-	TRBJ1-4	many	TGCAGTGCTGACAATAATGAAAAACTGTTTTTT	CSADNNEKLFF
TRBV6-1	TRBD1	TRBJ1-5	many	TGTGCCAGCAGTGAAAATAGACAGGGGAGGAATCAGCCCCAGCATTTT	CASSENRQGRNQPQHF
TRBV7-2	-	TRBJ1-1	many	TGTGCCAGCATCCTCCGGGCGGCGAACACTGAAGCTTTCTTT	CASILRAANTEAFF
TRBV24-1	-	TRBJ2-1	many	TGTGCCACCAGTGATAGTGACTTGTCCAATGAGCAGTTCTTC	CATSDSDLSNEQFF
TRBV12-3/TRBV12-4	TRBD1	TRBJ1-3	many	TGTGCCAGCAGTTTAGGGGACAGCCTTGTAACCATATATTTT	CASSLGDSLVTIYF
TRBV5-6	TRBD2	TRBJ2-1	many	TGTGCCAGCAGCTTGCCCCGACTAGCGGTAACCAATGAGCAGTTCTTC	CASSLPRLAVTNEQFF
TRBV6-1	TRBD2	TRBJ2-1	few	TGTGCCAGTGGACTAGCGGGGGGGCCCCGAAGCTCCTACAATGAGCAGTTCTTC	CASGLAGGPRSSYNEQFF
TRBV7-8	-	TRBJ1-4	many	TGTGCCAGCAGCTCCCTGGGAACAGCAACTAATGAAAAACTGTTTTTT	CASSSLGTATNEKLFF
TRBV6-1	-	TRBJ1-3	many	TGTGCCAGCAGAAAAAACTGGGTCTCTGGAAACACCATATATTTT	CASRKNWVSGNTIYF
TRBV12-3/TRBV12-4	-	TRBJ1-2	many	TGTGCCAGCAGTTCACCAGTCTACTATGGCTACACCTTC	CASSSPVYYGYTF
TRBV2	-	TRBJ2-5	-	TGTGCCAGCAGCGGACAGATCCAAGAGACCCAGTACTTC	CASSGQIQETQYF
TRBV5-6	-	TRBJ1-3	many	TGTGCCAGCAGCTCCTGGACTGGCGGTGGAAACACCATATATTTT	CASSSWTGGGNTIYF
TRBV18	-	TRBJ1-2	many	TGTGCCAGCTCACCACTCGAGGGAGGCGACGGCTACACCTTC	CASSPLEGGDGYTF
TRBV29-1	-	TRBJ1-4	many	TGCAGCGTTGGGGACCGATATAATGAAAAACTGTTTTTT	CSVGDRYNEKLFF
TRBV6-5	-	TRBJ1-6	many	TGTGCCAGCAGTTACAAAGAGGACAATTCACCCCTCCACTTT	CASSYKEDNSPLHF
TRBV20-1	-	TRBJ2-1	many	TGCAGTGCTAGAGATCCGGGGAGCTCCTACAATGAGCAGTTCTTC	CSARDPGSSYNEQFF